What follows are 22 T cell receptor beta chains derived from one specimen sequenced in a study of shared clonotypes between healthy human individuals. Libraries were prepared by immunoSEQ multiplex PCR; TCRdb keeps only in-frame clonotypes and omits some of them. The sample contains some 480,000 clones, 79% of which appear only once. The sequenced material came from PBMCs. These TCRs come from a woman aged 40 to 50 in good health. Some clones in this sample may be carry-over from other donors' samples.

As for this clone: The sample contains more than one DNA sequence encoding this CDR3. CDR3 residues: CASSYRDRAYEQYF. DNA for the CDR3: TGTGCCAGCAGCTACCGGGACAGGGCCTACGAGCAGTACTTC. The chain joins TRBV5-6 to TRBJ2-7, with 9 bases matching TRBD1. CDR3 length equals 14 residues. Trimming took 3 bases from V and 2 from J; bases not matched to a gene: 3. Germline V gives CDR1 SGHDT, CDR2 YYEEEE.

This sequence joins TRBV28 and TRBJ1-5; D gene ambiguous. With 4 bases removed from V and 5 bases from J, the gap between germline ends came to 9 bases. The CDR3 totals 13 residues. Germline CDR1 MDHEN, CDR2 SYDVKM. The CDR3 sequence: CASSSLRDQPQHF. The CDR3 DNA is TGTGCCAGCAGTTCTCTAAGGGATCAGCCCCAGCATTTT. The full variable domain, completed using reference TRBV28 and TRBJ1-5, is DVKVTQSSRYLVKRTGEKVFLECVQDMDHENMFWYRQDPGLGLRLIYFSYDVKMKEKGDIPEGYSVSREKKERFSLILESASTNQTSMYLCASSSLRDQPQHFGDGTRLSIL.

The V call is TRBV4-2, the J call TRBJ2-5; D ambiguous. The J call could be wrong; TRBJ2-7 is a better fit for the DNA end. CDR1 is LGHNA, CDR2 YNFKEQ, per germline. This CDR3 comprises 13 residues. The CDR3 protein is CASSQRPSYEQYF. DNA for the CDR3: TGTGCCAGCAGCCAACGACCCTCCTACGAGCAGTACTTC.

The chain uses TRBV7-8 and TRBJ1-1; 7 nucleotides agree with TRBD1. Trimming took 5 bases from V and 0 from J; bases not matched to a gene: 9. The CDR3 loop spans 16 amino acids. Per germline, CDR1 SGHVS and CDR2 FQNEAQ. This CDR3 reads CASSPRDSRVNTEAFF. Written as DNA, the CDR3 is TGTGCCAGCAGCCCCAGGGACAGCCGGGTGAACACTGAAGCTTTCTTT.

CDR3: CASKREGLTDTQYF. For the CDR3, the DNA is TGTGCCAGCAAACGGGAGGGGTTGACAGATACGCAGTATTTT. The chain recombines TRBV2 with TRBJ2-3; 8 bases fit TRBD2. The junction had 6 bases not matched to a gene; V was cut back by 7 bases and J by 3 bases. From germline, CDR1 is SNHLY and CDR2 FYNNEI. The CDR3 runs to 14 residues.

V usage is TRBV6-5 and J usage is TRBJ2-5; TRBD1 might be the D (6 bases). The CDR3 extends over 13 amino acids. V was clipped by 2 bases and J by 4 bases, with 8 bases between them. The germline CDR1 and CDR2 sequences are MNHEY and SVGAGI. The CDR3 here is CASSYDRRETQYF. The CDR3 DNA is TGTGCCAGCAGTTACGACAGGCGAGAGACCCAGTACTTC.

The V gene is TRBV9, the J gene TRBJ1-2, with D maybe TRBD1 (6 bases). The CDR3 totals 13 residues. V was clipped by 6 bases and J by 6 bases, with 15 bases between them. Germline-derived CDR1 and CDR2 are SGDLS and YYNGEE. The DNA of the CDR3 is TGTGCCAGCACTCCGGCCGGGGGCAATGGCTACACCTTC. Protein: CASTPAGGNGYTF.

Notes on this clone: Compared with germline, one end of the junction differs, possibly owing to a read error. The V call is TRBV7-7, the J call TRBJ2-1; 12 bases are a match to TRBD2. The CDR3 sequence is 15 residues long. CDR1 and CDR2 (germline): SSHAT, FNYEAQ (reference sequence). CDR3 sequence reads: CASSPRTSGMEEQFF. The DNA for the CDR3 is TGTGCTAGCAGCCCTCGGACTAGCGGGATGGAGGAGCAGTTCTTC.

V and J are TRBV11-2 and TRBJ2-3; a possible D gene is TRBD1 (5 bases). From germline, CDR1 is SGHAT and CDR2 FQNNGV. The CDR3 spans 13 residues. Trimming took 4 bases from V and 3 from J, leaving 8 bases between them. The CDR3 is CASSSPGTDTQYF. CDR3 in DNA: TGTGCCAGCAGCTCCCCAGGGACAGATACGCAGTATTTT.

The chain combines TRBV9 with TRBJ2-2; 7 positions agree with TRBD1. Per germline, CDR1 SGDLS and CDR2 YYNGEE. V gave up 5 bases and J gave up 2 bases; unmatched junction bases: 6. The CDR3 runs to 15 residues. CDR3 residues: CASRPGGHNTGELFF. The CDR3 nucleotides read TGTGCCAGCAGGCCAGGGGGACATAACACCGGGGAGCTGTTTTTT.

The rearrangement links TRBV28 to TRBJ1-5; a possible D gene is TRBD1 (5 bases). V gave up 5 bases and J gave up 3 bases, with 17 bases separating them. Germline V gives CDR1 MDHEN, CDR2 SYDVKM. CDR3 length equals 16 residues. The CDR3 DNA reads TGTGCCAGCAGTCTAAGTACGCAGGGCGCCAATCAGCCCCAGCATTTT. This gives the protein CASSLSTQGANQPQHF.

The chain recombines TRBV14 with TRBJ2-5, with D maybe TRBD1 (6 bases). CDR3 length: 14 amino acids. The germline CDR1 and CDR2 sequences are SGHDN and FVKESK. V lost 3 bases, J lost 5 bases, and 13 bases lay in between. Here the CDR3 reads CASSQSWGRETQYF. CDR3 in DNA: TGTGCCAGCAGCCAGAGCTGGGGGCGGGAGACCCAGTACTTC.

This chain connects TRBV9 to TRBJ2-1; 9 nucleotides match TRBD2. V shed 4 bases and J 6 bases; nucleotides not matched to a gene: 8. Germline V lookup: CDR1 SGDLS, CDR2 YYNGEE. The length of the CDR3 is 15 residues. CDR3 region: CASSRMAGGFNEQFF. In nucleotides, the CDR3 is TGTGCCAGCAGCCGTATGGCGGGAGGGTTCAATGAGCAGTTCTTC. Full variable domain (missing parts from reference TRBV9 and TRBJ2-1): DSGVTQTPKHLITATGQRVTLRCSPRSGDLSVYWYQQSLDQGLQFLIQYYNGEERAKGNILERFSAQQFPDLHSELNLSSLELGDSALYFCASSRMAGGFNEQFFGPGTRLTVL.

The chain employs TRBV11-1 and TRBJ2-7; TRBD2 aligns across 8 bases. The V and J ends lost 0 bases and 3 bases, in that order; junction bases with no gene match: 4. Germline V gives CDR1 SGHAT, CDR2 FQDESV (reference sequence). The CDR3 is made up of 15 amino acids. The CDR3 sequence: CASSLAVAGIYEQYF. CDR3 sequence (DNA): TGTGCCAGCAGCTTAGCCGTAGCGGGGATCTACGAGCAGTACTTC.

The V call is TRBV4-1, the J call TRBJ2-7, with 8 bases aligning to TRBD2. This CDR3 contains 13 residues. With 4 bases clipped from V and 5 bases from J, the junction kept 4 bases outside the gene matches. Germline values: CDR1 MGHRA, CDR2 YSYEKL. The CDR3 nucleotides read TGCGCCAGCAGCCTAACTAGCGGAGACGAGCAGTACTTC. It yields the protein CASSLTSGDEQYF.

The chain recombines TRBV7-9 with TRBJ2-5; no reliable D call. Germline CDR1 reads SEHNR; CDR2 reads FQNEAQ (reference sequence). V was pared by 2 bases and J by 11 bases, with 12 bases between. The CDR3 has 12 amino acids. CDR3 bases: TGTGCCAGCAGCTTACTAGGCCCAACACAGTACTTC. Amino acids: CASSLLGPTQYF.

The chain is built from TRBV18 and TRBJ2-5, with D unclear. Germline V gene lookup returns CDR1 KGHSH and CDR2 LQKENI. The V and J ends lost 3 bases and 1 base respectively, with 3 bases between them. This CDR3 is 12 amino acids long. The CDR3 DNA follows: TGTGCCAGCTCACCCGCCCAAGAGACCCAGTACTTC. It codes for CASSPAQETQYF.

The V call is TRBV4-3, the J call TRBJ2-1; possibly TRBD2 for D (5 bases). The CDR3 extends over 15 amino acids. The germline gives CDR1 LGHNA, CDR2 YSLEER. The ends were cut back, 0 bases at V and 2 bases at J, with 8 bases in the middle. This CDR3 is CASSQELAAYNEQFF. The CDR3 DNA reads as TGCGCCAGCAGCCAAGAGCTAGCAGCCTACAATGAGCAGTTCTTC.

This chain joins TRBV5-1 and TRBJ2-7; 7 bases match TRBD1. Germline V gene lookup returns CDR1 SGHRS and CDR2 YFSETQ. V shed 0 bases, J shed 1 base, and the junction held 7 bases outside the gene matches. The CDR3 runs to 16 residues. In DNA form, the CDR3 reads TGCGCCAGCAGCTTGGGTCGACAGGGCCTTTCCTACGAGCAGTACTTC. Amino acid sequence: CASSLGRQGLSYEQYF.

The genes are TRBV27 and TRBJ2-7; D may be TRBD1 (6 bases). Between the trimmed V and J ends, which lost 3 bases and 3 bases, there was a span of 9 bases. The germline V gene has CDR1 MNHEY and CDR2 SMNVEV (reference sequence). This CDR3 contains 13 residues. CDR3 in amino acids: CASSFGQNYEQYF. CDR3 DNA: TGTGCCAGCAGTTTTGGACAGAACTACGAGCAGTACTTC.

Only a few counts were recorded for this clone. The CDR3 sequence is CASSLIRGQVDEQYF. CDR3 bases: TGTGCCAGCAGCTTGATACGGGGCCAGGTCGACGAGCAGTACTTC. The chain couples TRBV7-2 to TRBJ2-7, with D possibly being TRBD1 or TRBD2 (5 bases each). The ends were cut back, 3 bases at V and 5 bases at J, with 17 bases in the middle. Per germline, CDR1 SGHTA and CDR2 FQGNSA. This CDR3 spans 15 amino acids. The complete variable domain, with remaining parts taken from reference TRBV7-2 and TRBJ2-7, reads GAGVSQSPSNKVTEKGKDVELRCDPISGHTALYWYRQSLGQGLEFLIYFQGNSAPDKSGLPSDRFSAERTGGSVSTLTIQRTQQEDSAVYLCASSLIRGQVDEQYFGPGTRLTVT.

The genes are TRBV6-1 and TRBJ1-5, with a tentative D call TRBD1 (5 bases). This CDR3 region has 15 residues. V shed 2 bases and J shed 3 bases, with 11 bases lying between them. Germline V lookup: CDR1 MNHNS, CDR2 SASEGT. This CDR3 reads CASSENGGANQPQHF. For the CDR3, the DNA is TGTGCCAGCAGTGAAAACGGGGGAGCCAATCAGCCCCAGCATTTT.